The sequence of this TCR beta chain was determined in a study of blood T cell repertoires in COVID-19. Between the trimmed V and J ends, which lost 3 bases and 5 bases, there was a span of 11 bases. Germline CDR1 and CDR2: LGHNA and YNFKEQ. The CDR3 has 13 amino acids. Using immunoSEQ multiplex PCR, the repertoire was profiled, and TCRdb retains in-frame clones only, with some absent. The sample has 150,000 to 200,000 clones, roughly 86% seen once. The sample comprised peripheral blood. The source is a man aged 65 to 79 with acute or convalescent COVID-19. The chain links TRBV4-2 to TRBJ2-7, with D maybe TRBD2 (6 bases). CDR3 in DNA: TGTGCCAGCAGCCATGGAGGGGAGGACGAGCAGTACTTC. Its protein product is CASSHGGEDEQYF.